This T cell receptor (beta chain) derives from a study of cytomegalovirus exposure and HLA in healthy donors. Overall study context: A subsequent analysis stated that the 120 or so validation repertoires were run on the same platform as the roughly 670 first-cohort repertoires. Whole-study findings and limits: TCR clusters originating in the first cohort tended to co-occur in the 120 validation repertoires, according to a later analysis. The authors enumerated 150 to 200 TCR beta chains as linked to cytomegalovirus.

V shed 0 bases, J shed 13 bases, and the junction held 12 bases outside the gene matches. CDR1 SGDLS and CDR2 YYNGEE come from the germline V gene. The CDR3 has 15 residues. The study drew the donors from its approximately 110-subject validation cohort, separate from the approximately 700-subject first cohort. As for this clone: Antigen: not known.

The data were produced by immunoSEQ multiplex PCR, yet TCRdb's version contains in-frame clones alone and is incomplete. The table records roughly 230,000 clones, 90% of them present only once. This chain links TRBV9 with TRBJ2-3, with TRBD2 identical over 9 bases. Sequencing was carried out using PBMCs. The TCR was taken from a woman between 25 and 40 years old in good health and CMV-seronegative. The CDR3 protein is CASSVEGGPSGIEYF. CDR3 coding DNA: TGTGCCAGCAGCGTAGAGGGTGGTCCTAGCGGGATTGAGTATTTT.